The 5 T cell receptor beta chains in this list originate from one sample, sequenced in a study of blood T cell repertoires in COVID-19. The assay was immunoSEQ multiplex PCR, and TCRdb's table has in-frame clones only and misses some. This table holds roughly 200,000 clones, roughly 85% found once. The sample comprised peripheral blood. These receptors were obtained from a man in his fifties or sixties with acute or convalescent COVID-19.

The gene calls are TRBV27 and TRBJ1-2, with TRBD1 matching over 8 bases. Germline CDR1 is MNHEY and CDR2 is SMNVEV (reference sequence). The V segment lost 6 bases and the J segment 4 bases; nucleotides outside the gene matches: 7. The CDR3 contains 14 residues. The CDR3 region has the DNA TGTGCCAGCAGACTCACGACAGGGGCCTATGGCTACACCTTC. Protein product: CASRLTTGAYGYTF.

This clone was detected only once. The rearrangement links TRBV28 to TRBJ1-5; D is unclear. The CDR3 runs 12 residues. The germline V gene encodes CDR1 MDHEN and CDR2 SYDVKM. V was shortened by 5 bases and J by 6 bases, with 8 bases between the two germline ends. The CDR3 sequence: CASSQAFQPQHF. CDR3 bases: TGTGCCAGCAGTCAGGCGTTTCAGCCCCAGCATTTT.

CDR3 amino acids: CASSQDLQGYEQYF. CDR3 bases: TGCGCCAGCAGCCAGGACTTACAGGGTTACGAGCAGTACTTC. This chain connects TRBV4-3 to TRBJ2-7; possible D gene TRBD1, 6 bases. CDR1 and CDR2 (germline): LGHNA, YSLEER. There are 14 residues in the CDR3. Trimming removed 3 bases from V and 4 bases from J, with 13 bases in between.

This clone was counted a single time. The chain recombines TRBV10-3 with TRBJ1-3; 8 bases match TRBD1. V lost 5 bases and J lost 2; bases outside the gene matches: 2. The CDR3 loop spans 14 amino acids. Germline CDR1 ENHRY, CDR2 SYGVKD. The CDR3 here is CAISLTGAGNTIYF. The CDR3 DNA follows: TGTGCCATCAGTCTGACAGGGGCTGGAAACACCATATATTTT.

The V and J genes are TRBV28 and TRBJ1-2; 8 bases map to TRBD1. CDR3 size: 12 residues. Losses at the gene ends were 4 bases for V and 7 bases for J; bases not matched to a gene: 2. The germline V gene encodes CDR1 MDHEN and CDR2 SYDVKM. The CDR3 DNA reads TGTGCCAGCAGTTCGGACAGGGTTGGCTACACCTTC. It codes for CASSSDRVGYTF.